This T cell receptor beta chain was retrieved from a study of blood T cell repertoires in COVID-19. About the study: Whether acute or convalescent, the COVID-19 samples came from the United States, Italy and Spain.

Only in-frame clones appear in the TCRdb table, and some are missing; sequencing was by immunoSEQ multiplex PCR. The sample has under 450,000 clones; 70% to 90% are singletons. Seattle researchers signed up patients amid active infection and tracked them longitudinally. The sequencing sample was made of peripheral blood. This receptor was taken from a woman aged 40 to 50 with COVID-19, enrolled during active disease.

The CDR3 region is CASSLRITGGGETQYF. Here the CDR3 DNA reads TGTGCCAGCAGCCTTAGGATAACAGGGGGAGGAGAGACCCAGTACTTC. This sequence joins TRBV11-2 and TRBJ2-5; the match to TRBD1 covers 8 bases. The trim removed 5 bases at V and 4 bases at J, leaving 12 bases unmatched. Germline V gives CDR1 SGHAT, CDR2 FQNNGV. The CDR3 has 16 residues.